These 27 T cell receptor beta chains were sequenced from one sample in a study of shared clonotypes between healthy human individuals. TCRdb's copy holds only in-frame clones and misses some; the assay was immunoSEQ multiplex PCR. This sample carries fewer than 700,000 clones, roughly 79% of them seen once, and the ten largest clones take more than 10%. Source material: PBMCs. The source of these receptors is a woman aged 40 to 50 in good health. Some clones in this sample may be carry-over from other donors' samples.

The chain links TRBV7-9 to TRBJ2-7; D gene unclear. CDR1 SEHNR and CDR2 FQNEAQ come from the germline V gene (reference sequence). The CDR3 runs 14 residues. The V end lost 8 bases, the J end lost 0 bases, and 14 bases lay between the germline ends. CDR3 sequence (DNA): TGTGCCAGCTCCTCCCCGGGCTTCTCCTACGAGCAGTACTTC. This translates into CASSSPGFSYEQYF.

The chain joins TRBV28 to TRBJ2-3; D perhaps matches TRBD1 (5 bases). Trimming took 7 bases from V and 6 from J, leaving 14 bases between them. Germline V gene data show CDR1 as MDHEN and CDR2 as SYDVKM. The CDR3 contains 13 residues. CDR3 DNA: TGTGCCAGCACCCCAGGGTTACTGGATACGCAGTATTTT. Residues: CASTPGLLDTQYF. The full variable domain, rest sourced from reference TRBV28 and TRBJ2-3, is DVKVTQSSRYLVKRTGEKVFLECVQDMDHENMFWYRQDPGLGLRLIYFSYDVKMKEKGDIPEGYSVSREKKERFSLILESASTNQTSMYLCASTPGLLDTQYFGPGTRLTVL.

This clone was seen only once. CDR3 sequence: CASSTTSGMGNEQFF. DNA for the CDR3: TGTGCCAGTAGTACTACTAGCGGGATGGGCAATGAGCAGTTCTTC. This chain links TRBV19 with TRBJ2-1; 10 bases align to TRBD2. CDR3 length: 15 amino acids. Germline trimming cut 4 bases from V and 6 bases from J; bases unmatched to any gene: 6. The germline V gene has CDR1 LNHDA and CDR2 SQIVND (reference sequence).

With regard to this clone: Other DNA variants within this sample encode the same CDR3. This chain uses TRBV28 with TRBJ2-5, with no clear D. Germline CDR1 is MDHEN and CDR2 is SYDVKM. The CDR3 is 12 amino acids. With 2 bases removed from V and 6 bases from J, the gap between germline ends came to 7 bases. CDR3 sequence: CASSLNPQTQYF. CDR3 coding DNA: TGTGCCAGCAGTTTAAATCCCCAGACCCAGTACTTC.

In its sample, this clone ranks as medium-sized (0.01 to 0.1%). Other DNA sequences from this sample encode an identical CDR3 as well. This CDR3 reads CASSEVTEQYF. As DNA, the CDR3 is TGTGCCAGCAGTGAAGTGACCGAGCAGTACTTC. This sequence joins TRBV2 and TRBJ2-7, with D uncertain. Germline lookup yields CDR1 SNHLY and CDR2 FYNNEI. This CDR3 is built from 11 residues. V dropped 1 base and J dropped 6 bases, with 4 bases sitting between them.

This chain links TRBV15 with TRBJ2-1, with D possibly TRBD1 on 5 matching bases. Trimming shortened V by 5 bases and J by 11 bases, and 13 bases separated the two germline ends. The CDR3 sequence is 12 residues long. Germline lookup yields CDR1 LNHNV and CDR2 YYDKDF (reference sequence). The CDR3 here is CATSSTASKQFF. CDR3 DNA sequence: TGTGCCACCAGCTCGACAGCTAGTAAGCAGTTCTTC. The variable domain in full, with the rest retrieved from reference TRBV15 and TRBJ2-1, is DAMVIQNPRYQVTQFGKPVTLSCSQTLNHNVMYWYQQKSSQAPKLLFHYYDKDFNNEADTPDNFQSRRPNTSFCFLDIRSPGLGDTAMYLCATSSTASKQFFGPGTRLTVL.

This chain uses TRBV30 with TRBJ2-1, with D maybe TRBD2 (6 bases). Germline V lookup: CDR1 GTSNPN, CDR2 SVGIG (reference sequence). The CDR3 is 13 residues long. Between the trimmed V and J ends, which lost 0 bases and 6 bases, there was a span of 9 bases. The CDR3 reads CAWSVLARNEQFF. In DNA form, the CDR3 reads TGTGCCTGGAGTGTACTAGCTCGCAATGAGCAGTTCTTC.

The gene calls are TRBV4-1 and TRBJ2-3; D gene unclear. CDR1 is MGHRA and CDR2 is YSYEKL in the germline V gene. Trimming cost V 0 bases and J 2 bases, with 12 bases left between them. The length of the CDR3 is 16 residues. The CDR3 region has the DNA TGCGCCAGCAGCCAAGAGGCCTACCCAAACACAGATACGCAGTATTTT. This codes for CASSQEAYPNTDTQYF.

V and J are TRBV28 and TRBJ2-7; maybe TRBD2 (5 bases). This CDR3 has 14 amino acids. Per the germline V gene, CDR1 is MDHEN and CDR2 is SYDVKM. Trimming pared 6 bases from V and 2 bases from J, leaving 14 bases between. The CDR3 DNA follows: TGTGCCAGCAGCCTAGCCGGGTTTACCTACGAGCAGTACTTC. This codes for CASSLAGFTYEQYF.

The CDR3 region has the DNA TGTGCCAGCAGTCCGGGACTCGGCATACCTACGTACGAGCAGTACTTC. Protein product: CASSPGLGIPTYEQYF. The rearrangement joins TRBV2 to TRBJ2-7; TRBD2 might be the D (6 bases). Germline V gives CDR1 SNHLY, CDR2 FYNNEI. Trimming took 5 bases from V and 4 from J, leaving 21 bases between them. This CDR3 is 16 amino acids long.

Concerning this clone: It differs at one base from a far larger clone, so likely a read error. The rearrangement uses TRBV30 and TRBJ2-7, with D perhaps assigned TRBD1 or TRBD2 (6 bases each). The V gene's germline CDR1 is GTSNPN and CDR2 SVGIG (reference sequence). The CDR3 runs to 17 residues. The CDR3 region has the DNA TGTGTCTGGAGGGGGGACCACGGGACGTTAAGACCCTACGAGCAGTACTTC. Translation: CVWRGDHGTLRPYEQYF. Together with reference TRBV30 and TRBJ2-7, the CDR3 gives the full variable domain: SQTIHQWPATLVQPVGSPLSLECTVEGTSNPNLYWYRQAAGRGLQLLFYSVGIGQISSEVPQNLSASRPQDRQFILSSKKLLLSDSGFYLCVWRGDHGTLRPYEQYFGPGTRLTVT.

For the CDR3, the DNA is TGTGCCTGGAGCAGGTCCTCCGCCGGGGAGCTGTTTTTT. Encoded protein: CAWSRSSAGELFF. The chain uses TRBV30 and TRBJ2-2; no reliable D call. The V end was cut by 3 bases, the J end by 6 bases, with 11 bases between. The CDR3 is made up of 13 amino acids. Germline values: CDR1 GTSNPN, CDR2 SVGIG (reference sequence). The complete variable domain, with remaining parts taken from reference TRBV30 and TRBJ2-2, reads SQTIHQWPATLVQPVGSPLSLECTVEGTSNPNLYWYRQAAGRGLQLLFYSVGIGQISSEVPQNLSASRPQDRQFILSSKKLLLSDSGFYLCAWSRSSAGELFFGEGSRLTVL.

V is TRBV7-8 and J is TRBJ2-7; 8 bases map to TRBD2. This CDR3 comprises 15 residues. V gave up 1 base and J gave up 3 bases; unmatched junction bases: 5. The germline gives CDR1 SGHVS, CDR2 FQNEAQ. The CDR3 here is CASSLGRLAGYEQYF. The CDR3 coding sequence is TGTGCCAGCAGCTTAGGCAGGCTAGCGGGCTACGAGCAGTACTTC. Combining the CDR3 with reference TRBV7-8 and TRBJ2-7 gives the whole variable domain GAGVSQSPRYKVAKRGQDVALRCDPISGHVSLFWYQQALGQGPEFLTYFQNEAQLDKSGLPSDRFFAERPEGSVSTLKIQRTQQEDSAVYLCASSLGRLAGYEQYFGPGTRLTVT.

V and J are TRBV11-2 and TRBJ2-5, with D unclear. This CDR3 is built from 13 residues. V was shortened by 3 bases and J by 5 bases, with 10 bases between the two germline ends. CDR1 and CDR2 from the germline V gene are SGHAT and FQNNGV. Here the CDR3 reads CASSFGPPETQYF. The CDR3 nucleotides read TGTGCCAGCAGCTTCGGACCCCCGGAGACCCAGTACTTC.

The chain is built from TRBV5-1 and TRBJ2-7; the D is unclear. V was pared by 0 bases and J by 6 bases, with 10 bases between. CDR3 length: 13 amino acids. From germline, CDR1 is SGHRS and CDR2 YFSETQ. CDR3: CASSLAVALEQYF. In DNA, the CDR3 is TGCGCCAGCAGCTTGGCCGTGGCACTCGAGCAGTACTTC.

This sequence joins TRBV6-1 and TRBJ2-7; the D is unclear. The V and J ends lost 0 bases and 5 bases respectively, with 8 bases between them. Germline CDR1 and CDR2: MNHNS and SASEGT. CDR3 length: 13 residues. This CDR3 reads CASSEANIHEQYF. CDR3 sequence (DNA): TGTGCCAGCAGTGAAGCGAACATCCACGAGCAGTACTTC.

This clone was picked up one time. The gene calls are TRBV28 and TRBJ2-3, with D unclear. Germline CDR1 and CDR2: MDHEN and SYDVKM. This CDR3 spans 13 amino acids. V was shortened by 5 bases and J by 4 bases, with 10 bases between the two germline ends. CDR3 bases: TGTGCCAGCAGTCCGCCTCCGCCAGATACGCAGTATTTT. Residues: CASSPPPPDTQYF. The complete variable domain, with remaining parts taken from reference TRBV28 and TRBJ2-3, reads DVKVTQSSRYLVKRTGEKVFLECVQDMDHENMFWYRQDPGLGLRLIYFSYDVKMKEKGDIPEGYSVSREKKERFSLILESASTNQTSMYLCASSPPPPDTQYFGPGTRLTVL.

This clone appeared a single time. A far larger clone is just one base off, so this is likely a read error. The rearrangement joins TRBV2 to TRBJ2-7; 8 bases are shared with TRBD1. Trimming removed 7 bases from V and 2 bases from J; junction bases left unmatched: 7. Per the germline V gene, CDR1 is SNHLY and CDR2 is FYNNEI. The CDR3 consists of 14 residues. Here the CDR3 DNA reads TGTGCCAGCAAACAGGGGGGTAGCCCCTACGAGCAGTACTTC. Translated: CASKQGGSPYEQYF.

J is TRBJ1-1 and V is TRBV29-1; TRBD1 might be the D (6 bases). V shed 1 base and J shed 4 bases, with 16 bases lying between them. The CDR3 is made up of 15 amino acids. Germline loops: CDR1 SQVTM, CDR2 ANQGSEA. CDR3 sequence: CSVEAGGAGSTEAFF. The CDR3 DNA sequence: TGCAGCGTTGAAGCCGGGGGCGCCGGGAGCACTGAAGCTTTCTTT.

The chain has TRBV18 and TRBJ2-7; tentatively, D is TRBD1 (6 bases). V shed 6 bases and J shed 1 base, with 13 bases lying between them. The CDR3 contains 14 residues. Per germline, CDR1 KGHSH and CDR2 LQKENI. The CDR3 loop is CASSFGQTSYEQYF. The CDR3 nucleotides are TGTGCCAGCTCGTTCGGACAGACGTCCTACGAGCAGTACTTC.

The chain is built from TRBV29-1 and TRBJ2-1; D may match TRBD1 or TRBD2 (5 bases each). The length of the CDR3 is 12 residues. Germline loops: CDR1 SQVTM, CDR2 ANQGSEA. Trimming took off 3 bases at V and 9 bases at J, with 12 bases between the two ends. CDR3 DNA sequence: TGCAGCGTTGAGAGAGGGGCGGGTGAGCAGTTCTTC. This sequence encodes CSVERGAGEQFF.

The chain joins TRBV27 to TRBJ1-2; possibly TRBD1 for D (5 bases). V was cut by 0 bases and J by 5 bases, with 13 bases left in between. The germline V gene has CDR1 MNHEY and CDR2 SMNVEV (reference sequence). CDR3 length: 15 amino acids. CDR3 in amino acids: CASSLSGSKGYGYTF. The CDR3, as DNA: TGTGCCAGCAGTTTATCCGGCAGCAAGGGGTATGGCTACACCTTC.

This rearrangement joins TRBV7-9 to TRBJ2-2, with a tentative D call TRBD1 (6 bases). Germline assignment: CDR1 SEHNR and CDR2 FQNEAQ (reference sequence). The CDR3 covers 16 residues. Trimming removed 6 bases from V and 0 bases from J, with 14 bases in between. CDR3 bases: TGTGCCAGCAGAAGTTTGGCAGGGGCGAACACCGGGGAGCTGTTTTTT. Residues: CASRSLAGANTGELFF.

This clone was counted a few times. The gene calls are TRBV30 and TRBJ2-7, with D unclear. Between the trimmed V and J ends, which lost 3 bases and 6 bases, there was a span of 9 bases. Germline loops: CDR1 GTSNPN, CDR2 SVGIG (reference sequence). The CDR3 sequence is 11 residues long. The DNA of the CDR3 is TGTGCCTGGAGAGCAGACGTCGAGCAGTACTTC. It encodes CAWRADVEQYF.

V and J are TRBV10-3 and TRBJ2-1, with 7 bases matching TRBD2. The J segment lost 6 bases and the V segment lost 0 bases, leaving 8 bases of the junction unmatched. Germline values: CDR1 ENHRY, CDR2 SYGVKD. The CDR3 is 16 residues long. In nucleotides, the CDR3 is TGTGCCATCAGTGAGTCCACATCCCTAGCGGTCAATGAGCAGTTCTTC. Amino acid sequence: CAISESTSLAVNEQFF.

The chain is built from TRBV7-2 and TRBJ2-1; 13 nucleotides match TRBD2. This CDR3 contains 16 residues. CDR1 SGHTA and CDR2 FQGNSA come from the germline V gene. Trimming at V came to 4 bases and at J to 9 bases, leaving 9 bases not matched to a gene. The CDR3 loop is CASSSRTSGSRSEQFF. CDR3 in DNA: TGTGCCAGCAGCTCCCGGACTAGCGGGAGTCGTAGTGAGCAGTTCTTC. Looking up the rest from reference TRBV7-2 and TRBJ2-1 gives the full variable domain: GAGVSQSPSNKVTEKGKDVELRCDPISGHTALYWYRQSLGQGLEFLIYFQGNSAPDKSGLPSDRFSAERTGGSVSTLTIQRTQQEDSAVYLCASSSRTSGSRSEQFFGPGTRLTVL.

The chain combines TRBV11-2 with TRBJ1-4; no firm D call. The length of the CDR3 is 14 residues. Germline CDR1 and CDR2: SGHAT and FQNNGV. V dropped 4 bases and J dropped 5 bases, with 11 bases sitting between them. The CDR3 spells CASSSIRGNEKLFF. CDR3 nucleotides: TGTGCCAGCAGCTCAATCCGGGGAAATGAAAAACTGTTTTTT.